This T cell receptor beta chain appears in the sequencing data of a study of blood T cell repertoires in COVID-19. As handled by the study authors: Using reference gene primer amplification, nucleated cell counts were estimated. Sequencing was performed with immunoSEQ multiplex PCR; in TCRdb, only in-frame clones are kept and a portion is missing. V, J and clone size reflect that table, while D and trimming were determined from the DNA. The sample lists roughly 280,000 clones, about 88% occurring once. CDR3 length: 15 residues. After removal of 6 bases from V and 8 bases from J, the junction contained 15 bases not matched to a gene. From germline, CDR1 is MNHNY and CDR2 SVGAGI (reference sequence).

The source of this sequence is a woman aged 55-70 years with COVID-19, enrolled during active disease. The V call is TRBV6-6, the J call TRBJ1-2, with 7 nucleotides matching TRBD1. The sample consisted of peripheral blood. CDR3 amino acids: CASRDPDRRNGGYTF. For the CDR3, the DNA is TGTGCCAGCAGGGACCCGGACAGGCGGAATGGGGGCTACACCTTC.